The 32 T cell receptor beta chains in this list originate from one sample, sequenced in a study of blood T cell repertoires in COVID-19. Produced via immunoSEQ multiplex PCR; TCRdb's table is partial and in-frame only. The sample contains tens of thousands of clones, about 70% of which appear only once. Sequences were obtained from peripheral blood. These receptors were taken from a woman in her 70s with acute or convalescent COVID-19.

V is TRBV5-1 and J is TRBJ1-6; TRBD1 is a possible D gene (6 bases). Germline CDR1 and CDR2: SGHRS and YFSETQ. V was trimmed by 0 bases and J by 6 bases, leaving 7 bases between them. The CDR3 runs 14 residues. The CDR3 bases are TGCGCCAGCAGCTTGGGACAGGCTAATTCACCCCTCCACTTT. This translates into CASSLGQANSPLHF.

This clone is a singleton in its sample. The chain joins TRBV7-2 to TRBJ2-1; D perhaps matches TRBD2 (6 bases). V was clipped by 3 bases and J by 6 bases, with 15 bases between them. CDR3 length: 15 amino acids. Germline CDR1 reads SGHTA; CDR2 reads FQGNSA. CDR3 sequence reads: CASSFGGINPNEQFF. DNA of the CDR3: TGTGCCAGCAGCTTCGGCGGGATTAACCCCAATGAGCAGTTCTTC.

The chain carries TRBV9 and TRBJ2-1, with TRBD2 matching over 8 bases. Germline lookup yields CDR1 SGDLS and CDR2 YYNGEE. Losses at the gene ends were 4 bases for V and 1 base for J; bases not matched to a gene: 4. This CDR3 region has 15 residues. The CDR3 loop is CASSPGTRSYNEQFF. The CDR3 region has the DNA TGTGCCAGCAGCCCGGGGACTAGATCCTACAATGAGCAGTTCTTC.

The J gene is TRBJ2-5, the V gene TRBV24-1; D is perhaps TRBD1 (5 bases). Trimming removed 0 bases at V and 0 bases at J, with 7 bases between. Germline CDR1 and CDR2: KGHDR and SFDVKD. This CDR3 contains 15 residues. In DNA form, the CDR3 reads TGTGCCACCAGTGATTTGGGGGCGGACCAAGAGACCCAGTACTTC. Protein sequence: CATSDLGADQETQYF.

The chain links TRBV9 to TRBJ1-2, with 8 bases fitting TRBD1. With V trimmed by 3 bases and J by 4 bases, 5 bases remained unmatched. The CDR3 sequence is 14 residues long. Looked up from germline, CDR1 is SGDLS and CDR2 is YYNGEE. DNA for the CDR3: TGTGCCAGCAGCGGACAGGGGACGGGCTATGGCTACACCTTC. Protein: CASSGQGTGYGYTF.

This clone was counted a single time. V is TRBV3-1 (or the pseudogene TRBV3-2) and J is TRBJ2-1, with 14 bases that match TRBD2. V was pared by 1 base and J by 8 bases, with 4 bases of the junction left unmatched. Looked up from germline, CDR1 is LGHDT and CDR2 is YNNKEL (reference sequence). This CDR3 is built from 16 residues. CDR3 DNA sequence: TGTGCCAGCAGCCAAGTGGGACTAGCGGGAGTTGATGAGCAGTTCTTC. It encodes CASSQVGLAGVDEQFF.

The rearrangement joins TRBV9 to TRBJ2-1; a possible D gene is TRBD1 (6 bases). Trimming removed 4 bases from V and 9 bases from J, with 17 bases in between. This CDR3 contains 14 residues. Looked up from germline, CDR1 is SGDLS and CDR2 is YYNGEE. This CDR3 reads CASSPGARRGEQFF. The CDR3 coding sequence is TGTGCCAGCAGCCCAGGGGCTAGACGGGGTGAGCAGTTCTTC.

Here the CDR3 DNA reads TGTGCCAGCAGTGAAGCCAGAACAATTCAAGAGACCCAGTACTTC. This codes for CASSEARTIQETQYF. The gene calls are TRBV2 and TRBJ2-5; D call uncertain. This CDR3 spans 15 amino acids. The germline CDR1 and CDR2 sequences are SNHLY and FYNNEI. Trimming left V 0 bases short and J 2 bases short, with 10 bases between. Drawing the rest from reference TRBV2 and TRBJ2-5, the complete variable domain is EPEVTQTPSHQVTQMGQEVILRCVPISNHLYFYWYRQILGQKVEFLVSFYNNEISEKSEIFDDQFSVERPDGSNFTLKIRSTKLEDSAMYFCASSEARTIQETQYFGPGTRLLVL.

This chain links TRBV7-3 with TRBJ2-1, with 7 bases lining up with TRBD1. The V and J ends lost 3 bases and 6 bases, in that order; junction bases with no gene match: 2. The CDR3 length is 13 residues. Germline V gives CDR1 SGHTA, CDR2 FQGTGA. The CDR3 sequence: CASSFDRANEQFF. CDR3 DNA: TGTGCCAGCAGCTTCGACAGGGCCAATGAGCAGTTCTTC.

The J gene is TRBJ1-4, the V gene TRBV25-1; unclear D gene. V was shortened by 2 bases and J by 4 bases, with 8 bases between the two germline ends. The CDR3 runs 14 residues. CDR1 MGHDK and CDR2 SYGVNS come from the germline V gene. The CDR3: CASSERQDNEKLFF. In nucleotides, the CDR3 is TGTGCCAGCAGTGAACGGCAGGATAATGAAAAACTGTTTTTT.

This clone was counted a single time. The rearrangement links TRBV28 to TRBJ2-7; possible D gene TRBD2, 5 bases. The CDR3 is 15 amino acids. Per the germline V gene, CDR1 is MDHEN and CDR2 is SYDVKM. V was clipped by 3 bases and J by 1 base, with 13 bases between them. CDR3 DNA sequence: TGTGCCAGCAGTTTCTGGAGCGGTTCTTCCTACGAGCAGTACTTC. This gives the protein CASSFWSGSSYEQYF.

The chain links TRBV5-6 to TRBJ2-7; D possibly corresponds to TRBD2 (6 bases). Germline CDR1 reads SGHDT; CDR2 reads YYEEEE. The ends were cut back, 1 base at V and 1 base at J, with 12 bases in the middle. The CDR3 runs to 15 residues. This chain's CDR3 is CASSLPGEDSYEQYF. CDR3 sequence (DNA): TGTGCCAGCAGCTTGCCCGGGGAGGATTCCTACGAGCAGTACTTC.

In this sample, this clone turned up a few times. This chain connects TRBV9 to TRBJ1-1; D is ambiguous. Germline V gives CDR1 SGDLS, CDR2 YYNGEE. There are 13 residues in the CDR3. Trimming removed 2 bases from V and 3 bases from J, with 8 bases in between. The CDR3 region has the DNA TGTGCCAGCAGCGTTGCCGGGGACACTGAAGCTTTCTTT. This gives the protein CASSVAGDTEAFF.

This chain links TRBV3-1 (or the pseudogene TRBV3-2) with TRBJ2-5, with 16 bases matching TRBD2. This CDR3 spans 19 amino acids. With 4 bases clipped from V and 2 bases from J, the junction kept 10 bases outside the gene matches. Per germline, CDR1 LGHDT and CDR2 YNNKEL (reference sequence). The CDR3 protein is CASSRGLAGGDRLQETQYF. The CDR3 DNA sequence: TGTGCCAGCAGCCGGGGACTAGCGGGGGGGGACAGACTACAAGAGACCCAGTACTTC.

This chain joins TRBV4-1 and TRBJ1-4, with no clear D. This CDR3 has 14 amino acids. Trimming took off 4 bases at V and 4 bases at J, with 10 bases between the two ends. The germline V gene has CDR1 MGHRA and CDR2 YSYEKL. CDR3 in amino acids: CASSPYSRNEKLFF. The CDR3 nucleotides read TGCGCCAGCAGCCCCTACTCCCGTAATGAAAAACTGTTTTTT.

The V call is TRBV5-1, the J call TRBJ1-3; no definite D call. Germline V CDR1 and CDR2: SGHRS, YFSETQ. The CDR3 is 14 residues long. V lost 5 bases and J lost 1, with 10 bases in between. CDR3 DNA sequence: TGCGCCAGCAGAAACTCAAAATCTGGAAACACCATATATTTT. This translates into CASRNSKSGNTIYF.

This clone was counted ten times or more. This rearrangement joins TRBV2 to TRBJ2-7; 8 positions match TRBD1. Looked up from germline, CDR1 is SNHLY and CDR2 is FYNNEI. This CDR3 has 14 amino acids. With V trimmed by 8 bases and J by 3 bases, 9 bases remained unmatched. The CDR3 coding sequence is TGTGCCAGCCAGCCGGGACAGGACCTCTACGAGCAGTACTTC. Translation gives CASQPGQDLYEQYF.

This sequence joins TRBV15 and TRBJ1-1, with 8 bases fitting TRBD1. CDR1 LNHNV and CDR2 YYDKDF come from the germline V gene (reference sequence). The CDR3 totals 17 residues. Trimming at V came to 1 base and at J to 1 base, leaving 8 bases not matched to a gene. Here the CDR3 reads CATSRGLGDRQNTEAFF. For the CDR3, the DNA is TGTGCCACCAGCAGAGGGTTGGGGGACAGGCAGAACACTGAAGCTTTCTTT.

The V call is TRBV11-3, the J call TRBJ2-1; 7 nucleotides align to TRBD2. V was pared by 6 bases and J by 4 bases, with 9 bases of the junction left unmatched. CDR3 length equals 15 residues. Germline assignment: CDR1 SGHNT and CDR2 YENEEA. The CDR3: CASSPKRGTYNEQFF. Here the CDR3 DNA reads TGTGCCAGCAGTCCCAAGCGGGGAACATACAATGAGCAGTTCTTC.

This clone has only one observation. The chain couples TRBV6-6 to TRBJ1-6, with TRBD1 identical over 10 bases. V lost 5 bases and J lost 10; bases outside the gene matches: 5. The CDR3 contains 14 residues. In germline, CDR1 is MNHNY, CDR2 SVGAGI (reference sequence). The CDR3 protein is CASSPDRGRSPLHF. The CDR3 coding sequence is TGTGCCAGCAGTCCAGACAGGGGGCGGTCACCCCTCCACTTT.

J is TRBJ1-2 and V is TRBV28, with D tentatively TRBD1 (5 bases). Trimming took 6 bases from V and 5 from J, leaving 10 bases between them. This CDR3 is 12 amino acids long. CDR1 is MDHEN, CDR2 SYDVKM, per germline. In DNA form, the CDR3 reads TGTGCCAGCAGCCTGGGGGGTTATGGCTACACCTTC. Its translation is CASSLGGYGYTF.

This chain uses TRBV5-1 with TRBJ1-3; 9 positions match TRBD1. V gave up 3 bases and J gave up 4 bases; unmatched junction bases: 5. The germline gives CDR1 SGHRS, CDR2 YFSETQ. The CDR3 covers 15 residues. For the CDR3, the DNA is TGCGCCAGCAGCTCGGGACAGGGAGGAGGAAACACCATATATTTT. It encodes CASSSGQGGGNTIYF.

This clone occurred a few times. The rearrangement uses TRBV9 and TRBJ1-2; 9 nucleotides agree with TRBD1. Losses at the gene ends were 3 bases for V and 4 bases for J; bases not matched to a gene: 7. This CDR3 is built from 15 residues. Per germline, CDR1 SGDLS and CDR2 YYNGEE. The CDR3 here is CASSAPSQGAYGYTF. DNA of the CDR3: TGTGCCAGCAGCGCGCCTTCACAGGGGGCCTATGGCTACACCTTC.

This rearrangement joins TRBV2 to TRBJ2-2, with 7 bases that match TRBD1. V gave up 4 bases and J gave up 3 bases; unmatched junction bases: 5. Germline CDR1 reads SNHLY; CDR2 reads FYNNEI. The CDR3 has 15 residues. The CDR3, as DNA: TGTGCCAGCAGTGTTGCTGACAGGGACACCGGGGAGCTGTTTTTT. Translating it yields CASSVADRDTGELFF.

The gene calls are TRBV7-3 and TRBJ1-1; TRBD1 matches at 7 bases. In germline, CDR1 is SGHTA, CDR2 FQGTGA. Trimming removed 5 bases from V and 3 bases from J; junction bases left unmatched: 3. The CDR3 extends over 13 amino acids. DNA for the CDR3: TGTGCCAGCAGCACCCAGGGGGACACTGAAGCTTTCTTT. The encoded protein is CASSTQGDTEAFF.

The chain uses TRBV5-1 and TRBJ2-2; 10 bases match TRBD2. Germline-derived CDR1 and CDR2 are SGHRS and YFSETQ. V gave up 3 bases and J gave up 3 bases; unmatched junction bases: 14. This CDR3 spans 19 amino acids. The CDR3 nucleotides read TGCGCCAGCAGCTCACGAATGGGGACTAGCGCATTCGACACCGGGGAGCTGTTTTTT. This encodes CASSSRMGTSAFDTGELFF.

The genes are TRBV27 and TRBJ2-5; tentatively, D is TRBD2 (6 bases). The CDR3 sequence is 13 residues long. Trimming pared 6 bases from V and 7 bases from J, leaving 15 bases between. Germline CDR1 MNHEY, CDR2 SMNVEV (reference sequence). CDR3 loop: CASRTGVGGTQYF. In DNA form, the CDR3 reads TGTGCCAGCAGAACGGGGGTGGGAGGGACCCAGTACTTC.

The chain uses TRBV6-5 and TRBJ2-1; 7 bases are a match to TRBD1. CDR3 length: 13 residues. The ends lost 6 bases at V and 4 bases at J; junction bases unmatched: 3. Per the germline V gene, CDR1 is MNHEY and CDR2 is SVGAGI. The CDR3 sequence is CASRRDSYNEQFF. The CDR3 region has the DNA TGTGCCAGCAGAAGGGACAGTTACAATGAGCAGTTCTTC.

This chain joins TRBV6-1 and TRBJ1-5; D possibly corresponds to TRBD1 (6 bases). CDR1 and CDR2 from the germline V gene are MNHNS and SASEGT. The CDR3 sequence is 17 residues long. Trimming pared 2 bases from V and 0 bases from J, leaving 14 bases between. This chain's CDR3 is CASSEFRDIVSNQPQHF. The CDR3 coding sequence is TGTGCCAGCAGTGAATTTCGGGACATAGTTAGCAATCAGCCCCAGCATTTT.

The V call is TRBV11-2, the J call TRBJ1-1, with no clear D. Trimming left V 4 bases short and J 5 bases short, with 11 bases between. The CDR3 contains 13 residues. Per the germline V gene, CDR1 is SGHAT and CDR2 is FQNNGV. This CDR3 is CASSSGRGTEAFF. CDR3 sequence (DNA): TGTGCCAGCAGCTCTGGGAGAGGAACTGAAGCTTTCTTT.

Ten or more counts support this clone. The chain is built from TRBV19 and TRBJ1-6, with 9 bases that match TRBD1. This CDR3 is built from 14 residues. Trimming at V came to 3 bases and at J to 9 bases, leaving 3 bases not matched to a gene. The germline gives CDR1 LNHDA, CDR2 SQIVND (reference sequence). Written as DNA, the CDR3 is TGTGCCAGTAGTATGGGACAGGGAGGTTCACCCCTCCACTTT. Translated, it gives CASSMGQGGSPLHF.

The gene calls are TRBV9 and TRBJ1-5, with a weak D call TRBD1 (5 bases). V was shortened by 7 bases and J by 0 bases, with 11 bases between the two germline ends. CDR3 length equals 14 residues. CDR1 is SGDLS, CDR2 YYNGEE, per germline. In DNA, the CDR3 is TGTGCCAGCGGAGACAGTTATAGCAATCAGCCCCAGCATTTT. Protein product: CASGDSYSNQPQHF.